This TCR beta chain is from a study of cytomegalovirus exposure and HLA in healthy donors. Study observations and caveats: The study designated about 160 TCR beta chains cytomegalovirus-associated. According to reports, the classifier identified cytomegalovirus status with high specificity and sensitivity. In a later analysis, an Asian-associated ancestry cluster reportedly showed fewer N-insertions than the roughly 650-donor mean.

The PCR made use of 60 Vbeta and 13 Jbeta primers. Data came from immunoSEQ multiplex PCR; TCRdb stores just in-frame clones and leaves some out. This table holds around 130,000 clones, around 74% found once. V gave up 6 bases and J gave up 1 base, with 9 bases separating them. This CDR3 has 13 amino acids. Germline V lookup: CDR1 KGHSH, CDR2 LQKENI. Comments on this clone: What it binds is not known.

Sequencing was carried out using PBMCs. The sequence came from a man in his thirties or forties in good health and CMV-seronegative. V gene TRBV18 combines with J gene TRBJ1-1; D not certain. Here the CDR3 reads CASSELENTEAFF. Here the CDR3 DNA reads TGTGCCAGCTCGGAGCTCGAGAACACTGAAGCTTTCTTT.